The present T cell receptor beta chain was sequenced within a study of beta chain features in type 1 diabetes. Overall study results and limits: When Type 1 diabetes patients were examined, their TCRB CDR3s proved moderately but significantly shorter in all four CD4+ subsets.

This clone was counted a few times. Its antigen is still unknown. The entirety of the isolated RNA underwent reverse transcription, so expressed TCRB transcripts were sequenced. Using immunoSEQ multiplex PCR, the repertoire was profiled, and TCRdb retains in-frame clones only, with some absent. The sample yields about 340,000 clones, around 9.7% seen once. The CDR3 consists of 16 residues. Trimming took off 0 bases at V and 6 bases at J, with 12 bases between the two ends. Germline V lookup: CDR1 SNHLY, CDR2 FYNNEI. The V call is TRBV2, the J call TRBJ1-6; D unclear. This receptor was taken from a man aged 30 to 39 with type 1 diabetes. Source material: central memory CD4+ T cells from blood. For the CDR3, the DNA is TGTGCCAGCAGTGAAGCGCGACGGTCTCCTAATTCACCCCTCCACTTT. Translated, it gives CASSEARRSPNSPLHF.